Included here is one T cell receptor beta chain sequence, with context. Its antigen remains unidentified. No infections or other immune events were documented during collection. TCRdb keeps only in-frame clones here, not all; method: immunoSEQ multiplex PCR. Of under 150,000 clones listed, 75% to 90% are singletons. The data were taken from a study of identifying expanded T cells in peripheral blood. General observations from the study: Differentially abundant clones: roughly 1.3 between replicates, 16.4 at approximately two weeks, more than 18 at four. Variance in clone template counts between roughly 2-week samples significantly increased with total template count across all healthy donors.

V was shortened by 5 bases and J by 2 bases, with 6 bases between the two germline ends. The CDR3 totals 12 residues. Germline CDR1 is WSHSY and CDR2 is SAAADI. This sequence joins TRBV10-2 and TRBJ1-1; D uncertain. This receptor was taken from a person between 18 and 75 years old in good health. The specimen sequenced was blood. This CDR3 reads CASSRENTEAFF. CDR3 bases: TGCGCCAGCAGTAGGGAAAACACTGAAGCTTTCTTT.